This T cell receptor beta chain was profiled in a study of shared clonotypes between healthy human individuals. From CD4+ cells came CD45RA+ naive and CD45RA-negative memory subsets. Libraries were prepared by immunoSEQ multiplex PCR; TCRdb keeps only in-frame clonotypes and omits some of them. Among over a million clones listed, roughly 96% were seen once. In germline, CDR1 is MNHEY, CDR2 SMNVEV (reference sequence). The CDR3 extends over 22 amino acids. The junction had 23 bases not matched to a gene; V was cut back by 2 bases and J by 3 bases. The chain has TRBV27 and TRBJ1-5; 9 positions match TRBD1. The sequence was collected from a man aged 25 to 40 in good health. Sequences were obtained from naive CD4+ T cells sorted from blood. Documented subset: CD45RA+ positively selected. The CDR3 is CASSLNFFPSGQGRSHNQPQHF. The CDR3 DNA is TGTGCCAGCAGTTTAAATTTCTTTCCTTCGGGACAGGGAAGATCCCACAATCAGCCCCAGCATTTT.